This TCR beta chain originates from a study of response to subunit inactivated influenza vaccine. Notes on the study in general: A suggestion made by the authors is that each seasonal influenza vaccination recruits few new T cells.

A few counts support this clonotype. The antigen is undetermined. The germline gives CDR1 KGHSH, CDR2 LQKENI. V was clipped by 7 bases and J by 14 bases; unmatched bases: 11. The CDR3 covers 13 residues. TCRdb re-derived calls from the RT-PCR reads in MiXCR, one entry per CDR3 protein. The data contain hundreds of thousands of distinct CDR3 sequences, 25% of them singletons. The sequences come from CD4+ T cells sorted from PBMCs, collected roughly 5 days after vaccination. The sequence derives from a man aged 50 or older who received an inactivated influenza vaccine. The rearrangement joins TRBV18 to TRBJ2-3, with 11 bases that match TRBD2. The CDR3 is CASYATGTSGRYF. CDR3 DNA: TGTGCCAGCTACGCTACCGGGACTAGCGGCAGGTATTTT.